This T cell receptor beta chain originates from a study of T-cell memory formation after mild COVID-19. TCRdb re-called the 5' RACE reads through MiXCR, storing one row per CDR3 protein. The sample yields approximately 410,000 distinct CDR3 sequences, 20% to 30% seen once. Turning to this clonotype: Its antigen remains unknown.

In germline, CDR1 is KGHDR, CDR2 SFDVKD. CDR3 length equals 15 residues. V was pared by 4 bases and J by 4 bases, with 6 bases of the junction left unmatched. Whole-study results and caveats: The main location of contracting CD4+ clones was CM and EM, and that of contracting CD8+ clones was EMRA.

The clonotype was recovered from an adult woman who had mild COVID-19 (a few samples of this study predate the infection). Cell type and time point are not known. Input material: PBMCs or a T cell subset sorted from them (not recorded which). The gene calls are TRBV24-1 and TRBJ1-5; TRBD1 matches at 7 bases. CDR3 DNA sequence: TGTGCCACCAGTGAAAACAGGGGTTCTAATCAGCCCCAGCATTTT. Translated: CATSENRGSNQPQHF.